This T cell receptor beta chain was captured in a study of T cell repertoires and HLA-DP antigens. Looking at the study overall: Transduced HeLa cells presented HLA-DP to CD4+ T cells. DNA input averaged about 220 ng in sorted CD137+CD4+ and approximately 1,200 ng in pre-culture CD4+. A couple of male donors and one female donor spanned ages 18-to-29 through 60-to-69.

The primer mix covered 54 TRBV segments and 13 TRBJ segments. The method was immunoSEQ multiplex PCR; TCRdb's version includes in-frame clones alone and lacks a portion of them. The sample contains approximately 100,000 clones, more than 75% of which appear only once. Remarks on this clone: Its specificity is unknown.

CDR1 and CDR2 (germline): SNHLY, FYNNEI. V dropped 3 bases and J dropped 5 bases, with 25 bases sitting between them. The CDR3 totals 18 residues. The source is a man aged 50 to 59 in good health and CMV-seronegative. The source material was CD4+ T cells from PBMCs. The V and J genes are TRBV2 and TRBJ2-5; tentatively, D is TRBD1 (6 bases). Here the CDR3 DNA reads TGTGCCAGCAGTGACCTATCCGCCAGGGGAAGCACCTGGGAGACCCAGTACTTC. This codes for CASSDLSARGSTWETQYF.